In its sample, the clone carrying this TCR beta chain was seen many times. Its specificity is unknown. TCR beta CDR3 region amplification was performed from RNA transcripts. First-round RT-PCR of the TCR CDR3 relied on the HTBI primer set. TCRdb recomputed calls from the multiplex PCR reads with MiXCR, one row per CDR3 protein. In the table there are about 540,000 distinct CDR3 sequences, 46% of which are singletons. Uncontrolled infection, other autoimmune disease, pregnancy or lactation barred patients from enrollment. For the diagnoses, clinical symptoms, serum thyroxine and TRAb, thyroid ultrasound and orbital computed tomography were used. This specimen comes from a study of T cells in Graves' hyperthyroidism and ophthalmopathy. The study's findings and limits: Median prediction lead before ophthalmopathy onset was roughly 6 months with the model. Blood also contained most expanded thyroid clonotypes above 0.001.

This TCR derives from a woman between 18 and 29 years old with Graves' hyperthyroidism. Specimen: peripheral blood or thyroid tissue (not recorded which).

The CDR3, as DNA: TGCAGCGTTGGGCTTAACTATGGCTACACCTTC. Protein: CSVGLNYGYTF. This rearrangement joins TRBV29-1 to TRBJ1-2, with D unclear. This CDR3 has 11 amino acids. The germline V gene has CDR1 SQVTM and CDR2 ANQGSEA. The V gene lost 4 bases and the J gene lost 1 base, with 4 bases spanning the gap.